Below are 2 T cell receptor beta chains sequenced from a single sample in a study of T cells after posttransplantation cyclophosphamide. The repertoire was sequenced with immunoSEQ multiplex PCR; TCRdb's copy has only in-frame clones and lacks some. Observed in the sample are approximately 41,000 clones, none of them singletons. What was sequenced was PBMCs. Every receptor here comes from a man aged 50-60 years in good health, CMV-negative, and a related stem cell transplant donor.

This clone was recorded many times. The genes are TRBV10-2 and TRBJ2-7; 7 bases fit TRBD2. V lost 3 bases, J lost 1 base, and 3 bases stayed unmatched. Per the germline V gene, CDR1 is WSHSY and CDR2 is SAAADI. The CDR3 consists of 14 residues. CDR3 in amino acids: CASSDGRASYEQYF. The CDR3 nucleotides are TGCGCCAGCAGTGATGGGAGGGCATCCTACGAGCAGTACTTC.

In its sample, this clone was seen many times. The CDR3 protein is CASSLGHLAGGSQETQYF. In DNA form, the CDR3 reads TGTGCCAGCAGCTTAGGCCACCTGGCGGGAGGATCCCAAGAGACCCAGTACTTC. V is TRBV11-2 and J is TRBJ2-5; 8 bases line up with TRBD2. V shed 1 base and J 1 base; nucleotides not matched to a gene: 11. The CDR3 is 18 amino acids. Germline V lookup: CDR1 SGHAT, CDR2 FQNNGV.